A single sample gave rise to the 27 T cell receptor beta chains below, sequenced in a study of blood T cells in healthy people across ages. A sample-barcoded 5' primer and a J-beta primer mix were used in a second PCR of about 6 to 12 cycles. TCRdb called the 5' RACE reads again in MiXCR, with one record for every CDR3 protein. The sample yields fewer than 1.5 million distinct CDR3 sequences, around two fifths seen once. Sequencing was carried out using blood. Receptors originate from a woman between 18 and 30 years old in good health.

This sequence joins TRBV6-5 and TRBJ2-1; 8 positions match TRBD1. The trim removed 5 bases at V and 3 bases at J, leaving 6 bases unmatched. The germline V gene encodes CDR1 MNHEY and CDR2 SVGAGI. The CDR3 spans 15 residues. The CDR3 reads CASSSTGGLYNEQFF. Here the CDR3 DNA reads TGTGCCAGCAGTAGCACAGGGGGTCTCTACAATGAGCAGTTCTTC.

This clonotype has more than one count but fewer than ten. This sequence joins TRBV6-6 and TRBJ2-5, with D tentatively TRBD1 (5 bases). This CDR3 is 14 amino acids long. Germline loops: CDR1 MNHNY, CDR2 SVGAGI (reference sequence). Trimming shortened V by 2 bases and J by 5 bases, and 12 bases separated the two germline ends. This chain's CDR3 is CASSYRRGLETQYF. Written as DNA, the CDR3 is TGTGCCAGCAGTTACCGTAGGGGTTTGGAGACCCAGTACTTC.

The chain joins TRBV3-1 to TRBJ1-2; 9 positions agree with TRBD1. CDR3 length: 16 amino acids. Germline CDR1 and CDR2: LGHDT and YNNKEL (reference sequence). V shed 4 bases and J 3 bases; nucleotides not matched to a gene: 9. CDR3 loop: CASSRTTGGAYYGYTF. CDR3 sequence (DNA): TGTGCCAGCAGCCGAACCACAGGGGGCGCTTACTATGGCTACACCTTC.

This clonotype was picked up a small number of times. The chain is built from TRBV7-9 and TRBJ1-2; possibly TRBD1 for D (6 bases). V was shortened by 5 bases and J by 2 bases, with 21 bases between the two germline ends. This CDR3 spans 17 amino acids. Germline-derived CDR1 and CDR2 are SEHNR and FQNEAQ (reference sequence). The CDR3 region has the DNA TGTGCCAGCAGCACGACGCACGGGGGCGCATTGAACTATGGCTACACCTTC. Protein product: CASSTTHGGALNYGYTF.

This clonotype has more than one count but fewer than ten. The chain has TRBV15 and TRBJ1-4; 8 bases agree with TRBD1. After removal of 1 base from V and 6 bases from J, the junction contained 10 bases not matched to a gene. Germline loops: CDR1 LNHNV, CDR2 YYDKDF (reference sequence). This CDR3 spans 17 amino acids. CDR3 DNA: TGTGCCACCAGCAGAGGGAGTATCGAACAGGGGGATGAAAAACTGTTTTTT. Encoded protein: CATSRGSIEQGDEKLFF.

The chain uses TRBV20-1 and TRBJ2-7; 7 positions agree with TRBD1. The CDR3 runs 15 residues. Germline assignment: CDR1 DFQATT and CDR2 SNEGSKA (reference sequence). The trim removed 3 bases at V and 5 bases at J, leaving 13 bases unmatched. The chain's CDR3 is CSARDSGTVDNEQYF. DNA of the CDR3: TGCAGTGCTAGGGACTCCGGGACAGTCGATAACGAGCAGTACTTC.

The chain employs TRBV29-1 and TRBJ2-1, with D perhaps assigned TRBD1 or TRBD2 (5 bases each). The CDR3 contains 10 residues. The germline V gene has CDR1 SQVTM and CDR2 ANQGSEA. V shed 5 bases and J shed 15 bases, with 14 bases lying between them. CDR3 sequence reads: CSVLTGATFF. CDR3 coding DNA: TGCAGCGTTCTTACCGGGGCAACGTTCTTC.

This clonotype was recorded many times. V is TRBV10-3 and J is TRBJ1-2; unclear D gene. Between the trimmed V and J ends, which lost 10 bases and 2 bases, there was a span of 8 bases. The CDR3 extends over 11 amino acids. Germline V lookup: CDR1 ENHRY, CDR2 SYGVKD. The CDR3 loop is CATTSNYGYTF. The DNA of the CDR3 is TGTGCCACCACGTCGAACTATGGCTACACCTTC.

The chain recombines TRBV20-1 with TRBJ2-3, with 7 bases that match TRBD2. Trimming at V came to 0 bases and at J to 5 bases, leaving 8 bases not matched to a gene. Germline CDR1 and CDR2: DFQATT and SNEGSKA (reference sequence). This CDR3 is 15 amino acids long. For the CDR3, the DNA is TGCAGTGCTAGAGATCGGGGTAGCGGGTTAGATACGCAGTATTTT. Amino acid sequence: CSARDRGSGLDTQYF.

The rearrangement links TRBV12-3 or TRBV12-4 to TRBJ2-7; D is perhaps TRBD1 (6 bases). V was pared by 6 bases and J by 3 bases, with 12 bases between. The CDR3 length is 13 residues. The CDR3 DNA reads as TGTGCCAGCAGCAGGGACACGGTCTACGAGCAGTACTTC. Protein sequence: CASSRDTVYEQYF.

This chain connects TRBV4-1 to TRBJ2-1; 8 positions match TRBD2. The CDR3 consists of 16 residues. Germline-derived CDR1 and CDR2 are MGHRA and YSYEKL. V shed 1 base and J 5 bases; nucleotides not matched to a gene: 7. CDR3 coding DNA: TGCGCCAGCAGCCAAGTGGGGGGGACTAGAGACAATGAGCAGTTCTTC. Translated, it gives CASSQVGGTRDNEQFF.

This rearrangement joins TRBV10-3 to TRBJ2-2, with D maybe TRBD1 (6 bases). The CDR3 has 14 residues. V lost 6 bases and J lost 1, with 9 bases in between. Germline V CDR1 and CDR2: ENHRY, SYGVKD. CDR3 residues: CAIRSQGNTGELFF. The DNA of the CDR3 is TGTGCCATCAGATCACAGGGGAACACCGGGGAGCTGTTTTTT.

In its sample, this clonotype was seen once. A much more abundant neighbour one base away suggests this may be a read error. The chain recombines TRBV7-2 with TRBJ2-7; tentative D call: TRBD1 (5 bases). Germline V gene lookup returns CDR1 SGHTA and CDR2 FQGNSA. This CDR3 comprises 14 residues. V lost 0 bases, J lost 7 bases, and 13 bases lay in between. The CDR3 nucleotides are TGTGCCAGCAGCTTAGCCATAGGACACGATGAGCAGTACTTC. Its translation: CASSLAIGHDEQYF.

J is TRBJ1-1 and V is TRBV4-1; 8 nucleotides match TRBD1. V was pared by 0 bases and J by 11 bases, with 5 bases of the junction left unmatched. The CDR3 contains 13 residues. In germline, CDR1 is MGHRA, CDR2 YSYEKL. The CDR3 nucleotides read TGCGCCAGCAGCCAAGAAGGCGGACAGGGTGCTTTCTTT. It translates to CASSQEGGQGAFF.

J is TRBJ1-1 and V is TRBV29-1; D might be TRBD1 (5 bases). The CDR3 has 13 amino acids. The V gene lost 3 bases and the J gene lost 10 bases, with 18 bases spanning the gap. Germline V gene sequence: CDR1 SQVTM, CDR2 ANQGSEA. In DNA form, the CDR3 reads TGCAGCGTTGAGACGGAGATGGGGAGGGGAGCTTTCTTT. Its protein is CSVETEMGRGAFF.

This clonotype has a handful of counts. V gene TRBV7-2 combines with J gene TRBJ1-4; 7 positions match TRBD1. Germline loops: CDR1 SGHTA, CDR2 FQGNSA. V was pared by 5 bases and J by 0 bases, with 6 bases of the junction left unmatched. This CDR3 has 16 residues. The chain's CDR3 is CASSPGQPTTNEKLFF. DNA for the CDR3: TGTGCCAGCAGCCCGGGACAGCCAACAACTAATGAAAAACTGTTTTTT.

The rearrangement links TRBV29-1 to TRBJ2-1; tentative D call: TRBD1 (6 bases). The CDR3 runs to 13 residues. Trimming cost V 5 bases and J 7 bases, with 15 bases left between them. The germline V gene has CDR1 SQVTM and CDR2 ANQGSEA. The CDR3 is CSVQRGSLNEQFF. The CDR3 nucleotides are TGCAGCGTTCAGAGGGGGTCGTTAAATGAGCAGTTCTTC.

This clonotype was counted only a few times. The chain links TRBV13 to TRBJ2-6; D is unclear. Germline-derived CDR1 and CDR2 are PRHDT and FYEKMQ (reference sequence). V was shortened by 10 bases and J by 4 bases, with 11 bases between the two germline ends. The CDR3 has 13 residues. The chain's CDR3 is CATVVRGANVLTF. CDR3 sequence (DNA): TGTGCCACTGTGGTTCGAGGGGCCAACGTCCTGACTTTC.

This clonotype was seen a handful of times. The chain is built from TRBV29-1 and TRBJ2-3; TRBD2 aligns across 10 bases. The CDR3 loop spans 14 amino acids. Germline CDR1 and CDR2: SQVTM and ANQGSEA. Germline trimming cut 7 bases from V and 3 bases from J; bases unmatched to any gene: 7. This chain's CDR3 is CSGKPGLATDTQYF. The CDR3 region has the DNA TGCAGCGGCAAACCGGGACTAGCGACAGATACGCAGTATTTT.

Written as DNA, the CDR3 is TGTGCCAGCAGTTCCGGCAGGGGCGCATACAATGAGCAGTACTTC. Amino acid sequence: CASSSGRGAYNEQYF. V is TRBV12-3 or TRBV12-4 and J is TRBJ2-7, with D perhaps TRBD1 (6 bases). The V and J ends lost 4 bases and 7 bases respectively, with 20 bases between them. This CDR3 spans 15 amino acids.

V usage is TRBV5-1 and J usage is TRBJ2-5; TRBD2 aligns across 9 bases. The CDR3 contains 16 residues. Germline V lookup: CDR1 SGHRS, CDR2 YFSETQ. The V and J ends lost 6 bases and 11 bases, in that order; junction bases with no gene match: 20. CDR3 nucleotide sequence: TGCGCCAGCAAGGCTAGCGGGATTAACGGGATCCACGGGCAGTACTTC. Translation gives CASKASGINGIHGQYF.

V is TRBV6-5 and J is TRBJ2-1; maybe TRBD1 (7 bases). The germline gives CDR1 MNHEY, CDR2 SVGAGI. The germline V and J ends were trimmed by 6 bases and 1 base, with 16 bases remaining between them. This CDR3 spans 16 amino acids. The CDR3 sequence: CASSAGGRGSYNEQFF. The CDR3 DNA reads as TGTGCCAGCAGCGCCGGGGGCAGGGGGTCCTACAATGAGCAGTTCTTC.

The rearrangement links TRBV30 to TRBJ2-1, with 7 nucleotides matching TRBD2. This CDR3 has 14 residues. V lost 1 base, J lost 3 bases, and 3 bases stayed unmatched. CDR1 is GTSNPN, CDR2 SVGIG, per germline (reference sequence). CDR3 amino acids: CAWSGLADYNEQFF. DNA of the CDR3: TGTGCCTGGAGTGGGCTAGCGGACTACAATGAGCAGTTCTTC.

The V call is TRBV28, the J call TRBJ1-4; D not resolved. The V gene's germline CDR1 is MDHEN and CDR2 SYDVKM. Trimming left V 6 bases short and J 0 bases short, with 14 bases between. This CDR3 is built from 16 residues. CDR3 in DNA: TGTGCCAGCAGGCCAACCGGGAGGGCAACTAATGAAAAACTGTTTTTT. This translates into CASRPTGRATNEKLFF.

The sample holds one count of this clonotype. The chain links TRBV3-1 to TRBJ2-1, with 10 bases identical to TRBD2. The length of the CDR3 is 15 residues. CDR1 and CDR2 from the germline V gene are LGHDT and YNNKEL (reference sequence). With V trimmed by 5 bases and J by 13 bases, 14 bases remained unmatched. CDR3 amino acids: CASSYSGTSVSLQFF. The CDR3 DNA reads as TGTGCCAGCAGCTACTCCGGGACTAGCGTTTCGTTACAGTTCTTC.

The chain recombines TRBV11-2 with TRBJ1-4; D unclear. The V gene lost 3 bases and the J gene lost 7 bases, with 9 bases spanning the gap. The CDR3 covers 13 residues. The V gene's germline CDR1 is SGHAT and CDR2 FQNNGV. The DNA of the CDR3 is TGTGCCAGCAGCTTGGACTACACTGAAAAACTGTTTTTT. Its protein is CASSLDYTEKLFF.

The chain joins TRBV12-3 or TRBV12-4 to TRBJ2-2; D may be TRBD1 (5 bases). The CDR3 contains 15 residues. The V and J ends lost 7 bases and 6 bases respectively, with 18 bases between them. The CDR3 nucleotides are TGTGCCAGCACCGATTGGGGCTCCTCGCCCGGGGAGCTGTTTTTT. Encoded protein: CASTDWGSSPGELFF.